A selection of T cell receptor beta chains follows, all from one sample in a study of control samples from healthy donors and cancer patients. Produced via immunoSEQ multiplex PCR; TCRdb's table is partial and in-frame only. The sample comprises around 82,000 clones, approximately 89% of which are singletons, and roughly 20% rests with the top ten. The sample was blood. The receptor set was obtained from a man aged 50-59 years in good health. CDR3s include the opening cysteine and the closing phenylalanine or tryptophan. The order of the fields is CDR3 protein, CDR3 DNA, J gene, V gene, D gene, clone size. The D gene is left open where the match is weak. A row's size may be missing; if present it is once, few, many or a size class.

CDR3: CATSDPSQAGEKLFF; DNA: TGTGCCACCAGTGACCCGTCACAGGCGGGTGAAAAACTGTTTTTT; J: TRBJ1-4; V: TRBV24-1; D: NA; size: NA
CDR3: CAWHLRRTQYF; DNA: TGTGCCTGGCATCTTAGGCGGACCCAGTACTTC; J: TRBJ2-5; V: TRBV30; D: NA; size: NA
CDR3: CASSQSTGFRYGYTF; DNA: TGCGCCAGCAGCCAATCGACAGGTTTCCGCTATGGCTACACCTTC; J: TRBJ1-2; V: TRBV4-1; D: NA; size: once
CDR3: CASSPATGFGNTIYF; DNA: TGCGCCAGCAGCCCCGCGACGGGGTTTGGAAACACCATATATTTT; J: TRBJ1-3; V: TRBV4-3; D: NA; size: once
CDR3: CASSLWAAYTQYF; DNA: TGCGCCAGCAGCTTGTGGGCCGCCTATACGCAGTATTTT; J: TRBJ2-3; V: TRBV5-1; D: NA; size: NA
CDR3: CATSDESDRPQHF; DNA: TGTGCCACCAGTGATGAGTCAGACCGGCCCCAGCATTTT; J: TRBJ1-5; V: TRBV24-1; D: NA; size: once
CDR3: CASSLGQGDTEAFF; DNA: TGTGCCAGCAGCCTGGGACAGGGAGACACTGAAGCTTTCTTT; J: TRBJ1-1; V: TRBV3-1/TRBV3-2; D: TRBD1; size: NA
CDR3: CASSPTGQVNEKLFF; DNA: TGTGCCAGCAGCCCGACGGGACAGGTCAATGAAAAACTGTTTTTT; J: TRBJ1-4; V: TRBV5-4; D: TRBD1; size: NA
CDR3: CASSRTTDTQYF; DNA: TGTGCCAGCAGCCGGACTACCGATACGCAGTATTTT; J: TRBJ2-3; V: TRBV6-2/TRBV6-3; D: NA; size: NA
CDR3: CASPDPRPDKRYRDRTRLVNEQFF; DNA: TGTGCCAGCCCAGACCCGCGTCCCGATAAGCGTTACCGAGACCGGACGAGGCTCGTGAATGAGCAGTTCTTC; J: TRBJ2-1; V: TRBV12-1; D: NA; size: NA
CDR3: CASSQPDRVLYGYTF; DNA: TGTGCCAGCAGCCAGCCCGACAGGGTTCTCTATGGCTACACCTTC; J: TRBJ1-2; V: TRBV3-1/TRBV3-2; D: TRBD1; size: NA
CDR3: CSVEVPNNEQFF; DNA: TGCAGCGTTGAGGTGCCAAACAATGAGCAGTTCTTC; J: TRBJ2-1; V: TRBV29-1; D: NA; size: NA
CDR3: CASSVQATTDTQYF; DNA: TGTGCCAGCAGTGTACAGGCAACCACAGATACGCAGTATTTT; J: TRBJ2-3; V: TRBV2; D: NA; size: once
CDR3: CASSVRTSGIVYEQYF; DNA: TGTGCCAGCAGTGTTAGGACTAGCGGGATCGTGTACGAGCAGTACTTC; J: TRBJ2-7; V: TRBV6-1; D: TRBD2; size: NA
CDR3: CATSSGTGAEQYF; DNA: TGTGCCACCAGCAGCGGGACGGGGGCCGAGCAGTACTTC; J: TRBJ2-7; V: TRBV15; D: NA; size: NA
CDR3: CSVEGPGLRGEQYF; DNA: TGCAGCGTTGAGGGCCCCGGACTTCGAGGCGAGCAGTACTTC; J: TRBJ2-7; V: TRBV29-1; D: NA; size: NA
CDR3: CASSLGDTSYEQYF; DNA: TGTGCCAGCAGCTTAGGGGACACTTCCTACGAGCAGTACTTC; J: TRBJ2-7; V: TRBV7-8; D: NA; size: once
CDR3: CASPPTDTQYF; DNA: TGCGCCAGCCCCCCCACAGATACGCAGTATTTT; J: TRBJ2-3; V: TRBV4-3; D: NA; size: NA
CDR3: CASSFTRTSGGLNEQFF; DNA: TGTGCCAGCAGCTTCACCCGGACTAGCGGGGGCCTCAATGAGCAGTTCTTC; J: TRBJ2-1; V: TRBV7-3; D: TRBD2; size: NA
CDR3: CASKSASSGNTIYF; DNA: TGTGCCAGTAAATCGGCGAGCTCTGGAAACACCATATATTTT; J: TRBJ1-3; V: TRBV19; D: NA; size: NA
CDR3: CASSQGVNQPQHF; DNA: TGTGCCAGCAGCCAAGGCGTAAATCAGCCCCAGCATTTT; J: TRBJ1-5; V: TRBV14; D: NA; size: NA
CDR3: CASSYGPGQRGGPDTQYF; DNA: TGTGCCAGCAGTTATGGGCCTGGGCAGCGGGGGGGCCCAGATACGCAGTATTTT; J: TRBJ2-3; V: TRBV6-2/TRBV6-3; D: TRBD2; size: NA
CDR3: CASSLGDRVVEKLFF; DNA: TGTGCCAGCAGCTTGGGGGACAGGGTAGTTGAAAAACTGTTTTTT; J: TRBJ1-4; V: TRBV7-2; D: TRBD1; size: NA
CDR3: CAWSVAGARSGYTF; DNA: TGTGCCTGGAGTGTGGCAGGGGCAAGGTCAGGCTACACCTTC; J: TRBJ1-2; V: TRBV30; D: NA; size: NA
CDR3: CASSGYGTGGYTF; DNA: TGTGCCAGTAGTGGCTACGGGACAGGGGGCTACACCTTC; J: TRBJ1-2; V: TRBV19; D: TRBD1; size: NA
CDR3: CASSFPGQKETQYF; DNA: TGCGCCAGCAGCTTCCCGGGACAGAAAGAGACCCAGTACTTC; J: TRBJ2-5; V: TRBV5-1; D: TRBD1; size: NA
CDR3: CASSPVHREETQYF; DNA: TGTGCCAGCTCACCAGTCCACAGGGAGGAGACCCAGTACTTC; J: TRBJ2-5; V: TRBV18; D: NA; size: NA
CDR3: CASMDEGYGYTF; DNA: TGCGCCAGCATGGACGAGGGGTATGGCTACACCTTC; J: TRBJ1-2; V: TRBV4-3; D: NA; size: NA
CDR3: CASRRIAPRRVSEAFF; DNA: TGTGCCAGCAGACGGATCGCCCCGAGGCGGGTCTCTGAAGCTTTCTTT; J: TRBJ1-1; V: TRBV21-1; D: NA; size: NA
CDR3: CATSARAGTSGSADTQYF; DNA: TGTGCCACCAGTGCCCGGGCAGGGACTAGCGGGAGCGCAGATACGCAGTATTTT; J: TRBJ2-3; V: TRBV24-1; D: TRBD2; size: NA
CDR3: CASSFTGGGTDTQYF; DNA: TGTGCCAGTAGCTTTACAGGGGGCGGCACAGATACGCAGTATTTT; J: TRBJ2-3; V: TRBV19; D: TRBD1; size: NA
CDR3: CASSQGPGSNTGELFF; DNA: TGTGCCAGCAGCCAAGGTCCAGGTTCAAACACCGGGGAGCTGTTTTTT; J: TRBJ2-2; V: TRBV4-2; D: NA; size: once
CDR3: CASSELQILGYTF; DNA: TGTGCCAGCAGTGAATTACAGATTTTGGGCTACACCTTC; J: TRBJ1-2; V: TRBV2; D: NA; size: NA
CDR3: CASSYSRTGSTEAFF; DNA: TGTGCCAGCAGTTACTCCCGGACAGGGAGCACTGAAGCTTTCTTT; J: TRBJ1-1; V: TRBV6-2/TRBV6-3; D: TRBD1; size: NA
CDR3: CASSFNQGANSPLHF; DNA: TGTGCCAGCAGCTTTAACCAGGGGGCGAATTCACCCCTCCACTTT; J: TRBJ1-6; V: TRBV7-8; D: TRBD1; size: NA
CDR3: CASSSDVNTEAFF; DNA: TGTGCCAGCAGCTCTGACGTCAACACTGAAGCTTTCTTT; J: TRBJ1-1; V: TRBV2; D: NA; size: NA
CDR3: CASSSGGTVNTEAFF; DNA: TGTGCCAGCAGCTCCGGGGGGACAGTGAACACTGAAGCTTTCTTT; J: TRBJ1-1; V: TRBV6-2/TRBV6-3; D: TRBD1; size: NA
CDR3: CAWRTPRGQGNNEKLFF; DNA: TGTGCCTGGAGAACTCCGCGGGGACAGGGGAATAATGAAAAACTGTTTTTT; J: TRBJ1-4; V: TRBV30; D: TRBD1; size: once
CDR3: CASSSTSSGNTIYF; DNA: TGTGCCAGCAGCTCTACCAGCTCTGGAAACACCATATATTTT; J: TRBJ1-3; V: TRBV28; D: NA; size: once
CDR3: CATSDRTENTEAFF; DNA: TGTGCCACCAGTGACCGGACAGAGAACACTGAAGCTTTCTTT; J: TRBJ1-1; V: TRBV24-1; D: NA; size: NA
CDR3: CATAWQTANQPQHF; DNA: TGTGCCACCGCTTGGCAGACAGCCAATCAGCCCCAGCATTTT; J: TRBJ1-5; V: TRBV19; D: NA; size: NA
CDR3: CASSQSGPKDGYTF; DNA: TGCGCCAGCAGTCAGTCCGGACCGAAGGATGGCTACACCTTC; J: TRBJ1-2; V: TRBV23-1; D: NA; size: NA
CDR3: CASTPGLSSYEQYF; DNA: TGTGCCAGCACCCCTGGCTTGAGCTCCTACGAGCAGTACTTC; J: TRBJ2-7; V: TRBV6-2/TRBV6-3; D: NA; size: once
CDR3: CASTLTGDSGNTIYF; DNA: TGTGCCAGCACTCTGACAGGGGACTCTGGAAACACCATATATTTT; J: TRBJ1-3; V: TRBV2; D: TRBD1; size: NA
CDR3: CASSQGQGWNEKLFF; DNA: TGTGCCAGCAGCCAGGGACAGGGGTGGAATGAAAAACTGTTTTTT; J: TRBJ1-4; V: TRBV3-1/TRBV3-2; D: TRBD1; size: NA
CDR3: CASSGQASYEQYF; DNA: TGTGCCAGCAGCGGTCAGGCCTCCTACGAGCAGTACTTC; J: TRBJ2-7; V: TRBV9; D: NA; size: few